This T cell receptor beta chain was profiled in a study of cytomegalovirus exposure and HLA in healthy donors. Turning to the study itself: Later, an analysis reported that the 120 or so validation repertoires had used the same platform as the roughly 720 first-cohort repertoires. Regarding the study as a whole: It was 150 to 200 TCR beta chains that were listed as cytomegalovirus-associated. With high specificity and sensitivity, the classifier reportedly diagnosed cytomegalovirus status. Within the 90 to 150 validation repertoires, first-cohort TCR clusters tended to co-occur, according to a later analysis.

There are 15 residues in the CDR3. V lost 0 bases, J lost 10 bases, and 8 bases stayed unmatched. Germline CDR1 is MGHDK and CDR2 is SYGVNS. Note on this clone: Its antigen is not identified.

Assay used: immunoSEQ multiplex PCR; TCRdb lists only in-frame clones, some missing. The sample shows 250,000 to 300,000 clones, 90% of them seen only once. The chain carries TRBV25-1 and TRBJ1-4; 7 bases are a match to TRBD1. The receptor was isolated from a woman aged 18-29 years in good health and CMV-seronegative. What was sequenced was PBMCs. CDR3 bases: TGTGCCAGCAGTGAATACTCGACAGGGATAGGAAAACTGTTTTTT. Amino acid sequence: CASSEYSTGIGKLFF.